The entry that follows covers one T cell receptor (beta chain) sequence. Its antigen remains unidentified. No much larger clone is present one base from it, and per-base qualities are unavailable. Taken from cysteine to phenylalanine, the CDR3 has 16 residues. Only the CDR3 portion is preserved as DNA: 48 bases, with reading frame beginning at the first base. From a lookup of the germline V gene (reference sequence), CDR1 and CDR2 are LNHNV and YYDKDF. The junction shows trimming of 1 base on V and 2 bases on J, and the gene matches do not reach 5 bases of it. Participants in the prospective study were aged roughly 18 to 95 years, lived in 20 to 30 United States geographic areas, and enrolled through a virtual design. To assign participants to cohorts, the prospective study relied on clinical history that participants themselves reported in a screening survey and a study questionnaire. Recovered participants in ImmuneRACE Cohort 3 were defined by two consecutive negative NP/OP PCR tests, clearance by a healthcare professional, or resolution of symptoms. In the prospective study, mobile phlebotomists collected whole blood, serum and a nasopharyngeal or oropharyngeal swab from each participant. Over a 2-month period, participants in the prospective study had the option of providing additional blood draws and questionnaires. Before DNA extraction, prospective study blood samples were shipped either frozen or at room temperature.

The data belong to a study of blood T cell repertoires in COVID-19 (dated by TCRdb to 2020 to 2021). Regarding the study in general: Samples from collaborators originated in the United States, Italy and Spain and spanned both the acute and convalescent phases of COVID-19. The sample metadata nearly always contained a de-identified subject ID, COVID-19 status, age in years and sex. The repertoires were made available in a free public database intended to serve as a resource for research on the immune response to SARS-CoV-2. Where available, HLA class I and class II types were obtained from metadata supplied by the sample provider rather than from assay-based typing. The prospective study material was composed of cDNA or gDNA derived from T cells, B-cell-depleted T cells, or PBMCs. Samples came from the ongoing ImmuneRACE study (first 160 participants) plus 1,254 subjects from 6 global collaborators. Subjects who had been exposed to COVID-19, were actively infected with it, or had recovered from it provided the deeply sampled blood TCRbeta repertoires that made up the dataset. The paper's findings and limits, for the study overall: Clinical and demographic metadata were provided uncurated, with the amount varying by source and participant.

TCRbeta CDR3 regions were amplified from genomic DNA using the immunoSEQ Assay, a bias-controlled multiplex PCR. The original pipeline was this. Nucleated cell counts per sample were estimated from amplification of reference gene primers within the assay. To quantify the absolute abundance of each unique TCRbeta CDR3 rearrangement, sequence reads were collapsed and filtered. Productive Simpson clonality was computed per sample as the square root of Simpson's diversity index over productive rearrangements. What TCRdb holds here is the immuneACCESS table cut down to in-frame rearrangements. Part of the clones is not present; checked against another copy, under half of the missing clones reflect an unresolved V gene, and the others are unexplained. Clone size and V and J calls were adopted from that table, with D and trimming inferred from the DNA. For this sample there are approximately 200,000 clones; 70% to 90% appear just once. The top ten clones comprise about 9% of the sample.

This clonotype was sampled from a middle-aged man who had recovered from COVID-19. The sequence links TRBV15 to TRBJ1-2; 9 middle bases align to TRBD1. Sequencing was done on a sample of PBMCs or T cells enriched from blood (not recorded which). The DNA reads TGTGCCACCAGCAGAGTATATGGGACAGGGAACTATGGCTACACCTTC. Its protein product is CATSRVYGTGNYGYTF.